This TCR beta chain emerged from a study of blood T cell repertoires in COVID-19. Background on the study: Italy, Spain and the United States were the sources of the convalescent and acute COVID-19 samples. PBMCs, B-cell-depleted T cells, or T cells provided the cDNA or gDNA that made up the material.

Some clones are missing from TCRdb's copy, which holds only in-frame ones; the method was immunoSEQ multiplex PCR. Altogether over 200,000 clones are present, about 88% being singletons, with the ten largest covering over 1.5%. In germline, CDR1 is SGHRS, CDR2 YFSETQ. The CDR3 totals 15 residues. The V gene lost 0 bases and the J gene lost 0 bases, with 10 bases spanning the gap. V gene TRBV5-1 combines with J gene TRBJ2-7; tentatively, D is TRBD2 (6 bases). This clonotype originated in a man in his forties with active or convalescent COVID-19. Specimen: peripheral blood. The CDR3 DNA sequence: TGCGCCAGCAGCTTGGAGGCGGAGGGCTCCTACGAGCAGTACTTC. This codes for CASSLEAEGSYEQYF.